Sequencing of this TCR beta chain was carried out in a study of T cell responses to AZD1222 COVID-19 vaccine. Study-level findings and limits: Once two AZD1222 doses were given, Spike-specific TCR breadth and depth went up. Dominant CD4 TCR responses targeted spike regions 160-218 and 743-854.

The repertoire was sequenced with immunoSEQ multiplex PCR; TCRdb's copy has only in-frame clones and lacks some. The sample consists of roughly 130,000 clones, about nine tenths of them appearing once. With 5 bases clipped from V and 3 bases from J, the junction kept 6 bases outside the gene matches. The germline gives CDR1 SEHNR, CDR2 FQNEAQ (reference sequence). This CDR3 contains 14 residues. As concerns this clone: Its target is not known.

The TCR sequence derives from an adult in good health. The source material was peripheral blood, sampled on day 0 of AZD1222 vaccination. The rearrangement links TRBV7-9 to TRBJ1-1, with TRBD1 matching over 7 bases. The CDR3 loop is CASSHGTEHTEAFF. In DNA, the CDR3 is TGTGCCAGCAGCCACGGGACAGAACACACTGAAGCTTTCTTT. The variable domain in full, with the rest retrieved from reference TRBV7-9 and TRBJ1-1, is DTGVSQNPRHKITKRGQNVTFRCDPISEHNRLYWYRQTLGQGPEFLTYFQNEAQLEKSRLLSDRFSAERPKGSFSTLEIQRTEQGDSAMYLCASSHGTEHTEAFFGQGTRLTVV.